A selection of T cell receptor beta chains follows, all from one sample in a study of beta chain features in type 1 diabetes. Clones were read by immunoSEQ multiplex PCR, and TCRdb kept only the in-frame ones, dropping some. In the table there are approximately 150,000 clones, about 13% of which are singletons. Sequences were obtained from central memory CD4+ T cells from blood. The source of these receptors is a man between 18 and 29 years old with type 1 diabetes. Both conserved end residues are part of each CDR3. A D gene is named only where the DNA matches it firmly. A row's size may be missing; if present it is once, few, many or a size class.

j_call	v_call	clone_size	d_call	cdr3_aa	cdr3_nt
TRBJ2-7	TRBV12-5	.	.	CASGLSGNEQYF	TGTGCTAGTGGTTTATCAGGGAACGAGCAGTACTTC
TRBJ2-3	TRBV18	few	.	CASSPQGVGRTDTQYF	TGTGCCAGCTCACCACAGGGGGTTGGACGCACAGATACGCAGTATTTT
TRBJ1-1	TRBV10-3	few	.	CAITKQVNTEAFF	TGTGCCATCACAAAACAGGTGAACACTGAAGCTTTCTTT
TRBJ2-3	TRBV2	few	TRBD1	CASSHGLTRGQGTDTQYF	TGTGCCAGCAGCCACGGTCTCACGAGGGGACAGGGGACAGATACGCAGTATTTT
TRBJ2-5	TRBV4-2	.	.	CASSQVRGETQYF	TGTGCCAGCAGCCAAGTTAGGGGAGAGACCCAGTACTTC
TRBJ2-7	TRBV25-1	few	TRBD1	CASRRDSSYEQYF	TGTGCCAGCAGAAGGGACAGTTCCTACGAGCAGTACTTC
TRBJ1-2	TRBV11-3	few	TRBD1	CASSPTGFGMDGYTF	TGTGCCAGCAGCCCGACAGGGTTCGGCATGGATGGCTACACCTTC
TRBJ2-7	TRBV5-4	.	.	CASSGDRIQSYEQYF	TGTGCCAGCAGCGGTGACAGGATCCAATCCTACGAGCAGTACTTC
TRBJ2-5	TRBV5-4	few	TRBD1	CASRLLDRVETQYF	TGTGCCAGCAGACTTTTGGACAGGGTGGAGACCCAGTACTTC
TRBJ2-7	TRBV18	.	.	CASSPERVEQYF	TGTGCCAGCTCACCCGAAAGGGTGGAGCAGTACTTC